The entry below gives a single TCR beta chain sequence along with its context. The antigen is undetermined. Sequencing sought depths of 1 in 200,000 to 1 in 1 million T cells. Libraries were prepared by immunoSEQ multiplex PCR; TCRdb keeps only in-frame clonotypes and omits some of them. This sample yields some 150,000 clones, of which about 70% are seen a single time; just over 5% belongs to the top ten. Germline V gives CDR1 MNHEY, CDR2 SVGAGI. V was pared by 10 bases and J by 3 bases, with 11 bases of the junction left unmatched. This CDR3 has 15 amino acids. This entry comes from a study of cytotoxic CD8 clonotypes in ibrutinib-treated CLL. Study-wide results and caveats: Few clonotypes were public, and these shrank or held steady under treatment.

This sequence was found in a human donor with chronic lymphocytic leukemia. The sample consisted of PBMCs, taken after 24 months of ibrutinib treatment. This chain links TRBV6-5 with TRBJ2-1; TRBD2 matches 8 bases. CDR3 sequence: CATGRGGLDYNEQFF. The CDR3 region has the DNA TGTGCCACGGGAAGGGGGGGACTAGACTACAATGAGCAGTTCTTC.